This TCR beta chain was sequenced in a study of CD8 T cells in ankylosing spondylitis. Overall study findings and caveats: Clones linked to disease, bearing a CD8+ phenotype, were relatively rare in peripheral blood. Researchers reportedly found disease-linked clones significantly enriched in matched ankylosing spondylitis synovial fluid. A subset of motif variants has previously been described in the synovial fluid and blood of reactive arthritis.

The CDR3 spans 16 residues. Trimming took off 0 bases at V and 1 base at J, with 11 bases between the two ends. The germline V gene has CDR1 SGDLS and CDR2 YYNGEE. This clonotype was seen ten or more times. The antigen remains unidentified. Quantitative 5'-RACE was performed with molecular barcodes, and it yielded the TCR beta libraries. TCRdb re-derived calls from the 5' RACE reads in MiXCR, one entry per CDR3 protein. This table has about 13,000 distinct CDR3 sequences, more than 2.5% appearing once. This TCR was sampled from a male donor with ankylosing spondylitis or in good health (not recorded which). The chain has TRBV9 and TRBJ1-3; weak D call: TRBD1 (5 bases). The sequenced material came from blood, either unsorted or a sorted T cell fraction (not recorded which). CDR3 coding DNA: TGTGCCAGCAGCGTAGGATGGGGGGGTTCTGGAAACACCATATATTTT. Protein: CASSVGWGGSGNTIYF.